This is a list of T cell receptor beta chains from one sample in a study of neurological immune-mediated disorders. TCRdb itself ran the 5' RACE reads through MiXCR, one entry per CDR3 protein. The repertoire holds roughly 52,000 distinct CDR3 sequences, with 3% to 4.5% as singletons. Sequencing was carried out using PBMCs. All receptors derive from a man aged 55 to 70 with multiple sclerosis. CDR3s include the opening cysteine and the closing phenylalanine or tryptophan. A D gene is named only where the DNA matches it firmly. Rows give clone size only sometimes, using once, few, many, or a class for an expanded clone.

J gene | V gene | clone size | D gene | CDR3 protein | CDR3 DNA
TRBJ2-7 | TRBV10-3 | many | TRBD1 | CAISEGQGIYEQYF | TGTGCCATCAGTGAGGGACAGGGGATCTACGAGCAGTACTTC
TRBJ1-1 | TRBV7-9 | many | NA | CASSSDRMNTEAFF | TGTGCCAGCAGCTCCGACAGGATGAACACTGAAGCTTTCTTT
TRBJ2-1 | TRBV10-3 | many | TRBD2 | CAIKTSGRYSYNEQFF | TGTGCCATCAAGACTAGCGGGAGGTACTCCTACAATGAGCAGTTCTTC
TRBJ2-2 | TRBV12-3/TRBV12-4 | many | TRBD1 | CASSSRQGTGELFF | TGTGCCAGCAGCTCCCGACAGGGCACCGGGGAGCTGTTTTTT
TRBJ1-2 | TRBV20-1 | many | NA | CSAADEGPYGYTF | TGCAGTGCCGCCGACGAAGGGCCCTATGGCTACACCTTC
TRBJ1-1 | TRBV14 | many | NA | CASSLLGTGNTEAFF | TGTGCCAGCAGCCTACTCGGGACGGGGAACACTGAAGCTTTCTTT
TRBJ1-2 | TRBV15 | many | NA | CATSQGGGYGYTF | TGTGCCACCAGCCAAGGGGGAGGCTATGGCTACACCTTC
TRBJ1-2 | TRBV5-1 | NA | NA | CASSLYPGDNYGYTF | TGCGCCAGCAGCTTATACCCAGGGGATAACTATGGCTACACCTTC
TRBJ2-3 | TRBV12-3/TRBV12-4 | many | NA | CASSLRSGSGARRDTQYF | TGTGCCAGCAGTTTACGATCCGGTTCCGGGGCCCGTCGCGATACGCAGTATTTT
TRBJ2-1 | TRBV4-1 | many | NA | CASSRAAGEQFF | TGCGCCAGCAGCCGGGCCGCCGGGGAGCAGTTCTTC
TRBJ2-5 | TRBV20-1 | many | NA | CSARGLQTQETQYF | TGCAGTGCTAGAGGTTTGCAAACTCAAGAGACCCAGTACTTC
TRBJ1-2 | TRBV7-2 | NA | NA | CASSSQWLQGYGYTF | TGTGCCAGCAGCTCCCAATGGTTGCAGGGATATGGCTACACCTTC
TRBJ1-4 | TRBV20-1 | many | TRBD1 | CSALDREGEKLFF | TGCAGTGCCCTGGACAGGGAGGGTGAAAAACTGTTTTTT
TRBJ1-1 | TRBV12-3/TRBV12-4 | few | NA | CASSPDMLMNTEAFF | TGTGCCAGCAGCCCGGACATGCTTATGAACACTGAAGCTTTCTTT
TRBJ2-1 | TRBV12-3/TRBV12-4 | many | TRBD2 | CASSLSGSNEQFF | TGTGCCAGCAGTCTTAGCGGGAGTAATGAGCAGTTCTTC
TRBJ2-3 | TRBV3-1 | many | TRBD2 | CASSQGFAGGQADTQYF | TGTGCCAGCAGCCAAGGGTTTGCGGGGGGGCAGGCAGATACGCAGTATTTT
TRBJ1-6 | TRBV11-2 | many | TRBD1 | CASSLQEGQGRSPLHF | TGTGCCAGCAGCTTACAAGAGGGACAGGGACGATCACCCCTCCACTTT
TRBJ1-4 | TRBV5-1 | few | TRBD1 | CASSLGQGSEKLFF | TGCGCCAGCAGCCTCGGACAGGGTTCGGAAAAACTGTTTTTT
TRBJ2-6 | TRBV29-1 | many | NA | CSVEGLSGANVLTF | TGCAGCGTTGAAGGATTGTCTGGGGCCAACGTCCTGACTTTC
TRBJ1-2 | TRBV20-1 | many | NA | CSAGQPEHYGYTF | TGCAGTGCTGGACAGCCGGAGCACTATGGCTACACCTTC
TRBJ1-1 | TRBV7-9 | many | NA | CASSLRGGTEAFF | TGTGCCAGCAGCTTGCGTGGGGGCACTGAAGCTTTCTTT
TRBJ2-1 | TRBV7-9 | many | TRBD1 | CASRPGTGGWRSYNEQFF | TGTGCCAGCAGGCCCGGGACAGGGGGTTGGAGGTCCTACAATGAGCAGTTCTTC
TRBJ2-7 | TRBV12-3/TRBV12-4 | many | NA | CASTVTGTYEQYF | TGTGCCAGCACTGTGACTGGGACCTACGAGCAGTACTTC
TRBJ2-1 | TRBV7-6 | few | TRBD1 | CASSVGQGGNEQFF | TGTGCCAGCAGCGTTGGACAGGGGGGCAATGAGCAGTTCTTC
TRBJ1-1 | TRBV15 | many | NA | CATSRANTEAFF | TGTGCCACCAGCAGAGCGAACACTGAAGCTTTCTTT
TRBJ1-3 | TRBV5-1 | many | TRBD1 | CASSTSTGHGNTIYF | TGCGCCAGCAGCACGTCGACAGGGCACGGAAACACCATATATTTT
TRBJ1-5 | TRBV5-5 | many | NA | CASSLIGERPQHF | TGTGCCAGCAGCTTGATAGGGGAGAGGCCCCAGCATTTT
TRBJ1-5 | TRBV11-2 | many | NA | CASSLVGSQQPQHF | TGTGCCAGCAGCTTGGTGGGTTCGCAGCAGCCCCAGCATTTT
TRBJ1-2 | TRBV3-1 | many | TRBD1 | CASSPRDRGHDGYTF | TGTGCCAGCAGCCCCCGGGACAGGGGGCATGATGGCTACACCTTC
TRBJ2-1 | TRBV12-3/TRBV12-4 | many | NA | CASSLRGGHHNEQFF | TGTGCCAGCAGTTTAAGGGGGGGCCACCACAATGAGCAGTTCTTC
TRBJ1-1 | TRBV2 | many | NA | CASSVRDLNTEAFF | TGTGCCAGCAGTGTTAGAGATTTGAACACTGAAGCTTTCTTT
TRBJ2-1 | TRBV5-1 | many | NA | CASSFEGEYNEQFF | TGCGCCAGCAGCTTCGAGGGGGAGTACAATGAGCAGTTCTTC
TRBJ2-3 | TRBV27 | many | NA | CASSLVLNKGDTQYF | TGTGCCAGCAGTTTAGTACTGAATAAAGGAGATACGCAGTATTTT
TRBJ1-2 | TRBV20-1 | NA | NA | CSASNGGGYTF | TGCAGTGCTAGTAATGGTGGTGGCTACACCTTC
TRBJ2-7 | TRBV5-1 | many | TRBD2 | CASSKTSGYEQYF | TGCGCCAGCAGCAAGACTAGCGGATACGAGCAGTACTTC